This T cell receptor (beta chain) was captured in a study of cytomegalovirus exposure and HLA in healthy donors (dated by TCRdb to the late 2010s). For context, the study as a whole: A later analysis indicated that the roughly 130 validation repertoires were generated on the platform also employed for the 666 repertoires of the first cohort. The study was designed to test whether signatures of past pathogen exposure could be identified by cataloging public T cell receptors. Besides the first cohort of approximately 710 subjects, a separate validation cohort made up of 120 different subjects was used. To predict cytomegalovirus infection status, the study brought together high-throughput TCR immunosequencing, statistical association of individual TCRs with disease status, and machine learning. What the authors observed across the whole study: In both the original and validation cohorts, the classifier was reported to diagnose cytomegalovirus status with high specificity and sensitivity. The validation cohort had no HLA typing available for a later analysis, so co-occurrence within that cohort was assessed over all 120 or so repertoires. In a later analysis, TCRs clustered in the first cohort were found to also tend to co-occur in the approximately 120 validation repertoires, with approximately 94% of cluster scores above 0. In vitro tests confirmed that a few of the cytomegalovirus-associated TCR beta chains recognize cytomegalovirus antigens. It was suggested by the authors that the approach could potentially be generalized to other disease states and immunological phenotypes. In the study, 150 to 200 TCR beta chains were listed as associated with cytomegalovirus. Most TCR sequences were seen in very few donors, while some public TCRs were found in many individuals.

The method behind the library was the immunoSEQ multiplex PCR assay. The authors' pipeline ran thus. A statistical classification framework was built to diagnose cytomegalovirus status from the catalog of TCR beta chain sequences. TCRdb took over this immuneACCESS table, retaining in-frame rearrangements with V and J assigned. Such tables are incomplete; in checked studies, under half of the missing clones stem from an unresolved V gene, and the remainder is unexplained. V and J calls and clone size are given by that table; D and trimming were obtained from the DNA. This sample comprises about 150,000 clones, 85% to 95% of them detected only once. The ten largest clones capture 1.5% to 2% of the sample. Donors formed part of the validation cohort, which comprised 120 subjects and was distinct from the first cohort of 666 subjects. With respect to this clone: Its antigen is unknown. No qualities accompany the bases; no much larger clone lies one base away.

As encoded in the germline V gene, CDR1 is SQVTM while CDR2 is ANQGSEA. Spanning cysteine to phenylalanine, the CDR3 consists of 17 amino acids. CDR3 DNA only is kept here, 51 bases in frame from base 1. From V the trimming removes 5 bases and from J it removes 2 bases, while the gene matches leave 14 bases of the junction unaccounted for. The chain uses TRBV29-1 and TRBJ2-7, with 11 bases in between that match TRBD2. Sequencing used PBMCs. The receptor comes from a man between 18 and 35 years old in good health and CMV-seropositive. The DNA sequence is given as TGCAGCGTTCCCCGCAGTAATAAGACTAGCGGGGCCTACGAGCAGTACTTC. This sequence encodes CSVPRSNKTSGAYEQYF.